A selection of T cell receptor beta chains follows, all from one sample in a study of T cells in Graves' hyperthyroidism and ophthalmopathy. Each CDR3 protein gets one entry after TCRdb re-called the multiplex PCR reads with MiXCR. The sample records approximately 600,000 distinct CDR3 sequences, about 20% being singletons. The source material was blood. All receptors derive from a man aged 25 to 45 with Graves' ophthalmopathy. Both conserved end residues are part of each CDR3. Each record gives: clone size, D gene, V gene, J gene, CDR3 protein, CDR3 DNA. A D gene is named only where the DNA matches it firmly. Some rows have no size entry. The others give once, few or many, or a class for an expanded clone.

abundance: many
d_gene: TRBD2
v_gene: TRBV28
j_gene: TRBJ2-3
CDR3aa: CASSLWEGRAAGADTQYF
CDR3nt: TGTGCCAGCAGTTTATGGGAGGGTCGGGCAGCGGGGGCAGATACGCAGTATTTT

abundance: many
d_gene: TRBD1
v_gene: TRBV18
j_gene: TRBJ1-1
CDR3aa: CASSPGTGTVLAFF
CDR3nt: TGTGCCAGCTCACCCGGGACAGGGACAGTATTAGCTTTCTTT

abundance: -
d_gene: -
v_gene: TRBV25-1
j_gene: TRBJ1-2
CDR3aa: CASSEPRGDYYGYTF
CDR3nt: TGTGCCAGCAGTGAACCCAGGGGCGATTACTATGGCTACACCTTC

abundance: many
d_gene: TRBD1
v_gene: TRBV20-1
j_gene: TRBJ1-1
CDR3aa: CSARGEGAGTEAFF
CDR3nt: TGCAGTGCTAGAGGAGAGGGGGCAGGAACTGAAGCTTTCTTT

abundance: -
d_gene: TRBD2
v_gene: TRBV27
j_gene: TRBJ2-3
CDR3aa: CASGTSGTVNTQYF
CDR3nt: TGTGCCAGCGGGACTAGCGGGACGGTTAATACGCAGTATTTT

abundance: -
d_gene: TRBD1
v_gene: TRBV6-7
j_gene: TRBJ1-5
CDR3aa: CASSEGATSNQPQHF
CDR3nt: TGTGCCAGCAGTGAGGGGGCTACGAGCAATCAGCCCCAGCATTTT

abundance: few
d_gene: -
v_gene: TRBV5-1
j_gene: TRBJ2-7
CDR3aa: CASSVNSYEQYF
CDR3nt: TGCGCCAGCAGCGTCAACTCCTACGAGCAGTACTTC

abundance: many
d_gene: TRBD1
v_gene: TRBV3-1
j_gene: TRBJ1-2
CDR3aa: CASSQKGRTGLYGYTF
CDR3nt: TGTGCCAGCAGCCAAAAGGGCCGGACAGGACTCTATGGCTACACCTTC

abundance: many
d_gene: -
v_gene: TRBV27
j_gene: TRBJ2-7
CDR3aa: CASSSGRTYEQYF
CDR3nt: TGTGCCAGCAGTTCGGGCAGAACCTACGAGCAGTACTTC

abundance: -
d_gene: TRBD2
v_gene: TRBV29-1
j_gene: TRBJ2-1
CDR3aa: CSGRLAGGSIEQFF
CDR3nt: TGCAGCGGGAGACTAGCGGGAGGCAGCATTGAGCAGTTCTTC

abundance: few
d_gene: TRBD2
v_gene: TRBV6-2/TRBV6-3
j_gene: TRBJ2-1
CDR3aa: CASSYFLSGSGRDNEQFF
CDR3nt: TGTGCCAGCAGTTACTTCCTTAGTGGTAGCGGGAGGGACAATGAGCAGTTCTTC

abundance: -
d_gene: TRBD1
v_gene: TRBV24-1
j_gene: TRBJ2-1
CDR3aa: CATSDRTGEGLNERFF
CDR3nt: TGTGCCACCAGTGATAGGACAGGAGAGGGGCTCAATGAGCGGTTCTTC

abundance: many
d_gene: TRBD2
v_gene: TRBV3-1
j_gene: TRBJ2-5
CDR3aa: CASSQVVRAGKETQYF
CDR3nt: TGTGCCAGCAGCCAAGTCGTTCGAGCGGGGAAAGAGACCCAGTACTTC

abundance: -
d_gene: -
v_gene: TRBV7-3
j_gene: TRBJ2-4
CDR3aa: CASSIDTETVQYF
CDR3nt: TGTGCCAGCAGCATAGACACGGAAACAGTTCAGTACTTC

abundance: -
d_gene: -
v_gene: TRBV20-1
j_gene: TRBJ2-4
CDR3aa: CSARDRRNIQYF
CDR3nt: TGCAGTGCTAGAGATCGGAGGAACATTCAGTACTTC

abundance: -
d_gene: TRBD1
v_gene: TRBV20-1
j_gene: TRBJ2-3
CDR3aa: CSARRRKGALTDTQYF
CDR3nt: TGCAGTGCTAGAAGACGGAAGGGGGCCCTCACAGATACGCAGTATTTT

abundance: many
d_gene: -
v_gene: TRBV5-1
j_gene: TRBJ2-7
CDR3aa: CASSSTSYEQYF
CDR3nt: TGTGCCAGCAGCTCTACCTCCTACGAGCAGTACTTC

abundance: many
d_gene: -
v_gene: TRBV11-2
j_gene: TRBJ1-1
CDR3aa: CASSPNKGNTEAFF
CDR3nt: TGTGCCAGCAGCCCCAACAAGGGGAACACTGAAGCTTTCTTT

abundance: few
d_gene: TRBD2
v_gene: TRBV14
j_gene: TRBJ2-7
CDR3aa: CASSVAARGIYEQYF
CDR3nt: TGTGCCAGCAGCGTAGCGGCGCGGGGGATTTACGAGCAGTACTTC

abundance: -
d_gene: -
v_gene: TRBV18
j_gene: TRBJ2-1
CDR3aa: CASSPPGGDRFNEQFF
CDR3nt: TGTGCCAGCTCACCCCCCGGCGGGGATCGGTTCAATGAGCAGTTCTTC

abundance: few
d_gene: TRBD2
v_gene: TRBV5-1
j_gene: TRBJ2-1
CDR3aa: CASSRVAGGPYNEQFF
CDR3nt: TGTGCCAGCAGCAGAGTGGCGGGAGGGCCTTACAATGAGCAGTTCTTC

abundance: -
d_gene: -
v_gene: TRBV12-3/TRBV12-4
j_gene: TRBJ2-2
CDR3aa: CATPKLGLNTGELFF
CDR3nt: TGTGCCACCCCAAAATTAGGACTTAACACCGGGGAGCTGTTTTTT

abundance: few
d_gene: TRBD1
v_gene: TRBV28
j_gene: TRBJ1-4
CDR3aa: CASNPSGTGGEKLFF
CDR3nt: TGTGCCAGCAACCCGTCAGGGACAGGTGGTGAAAAACTGTTTTTT

abundance: -
d_gene: -
v_gene: TRBV9
j_gene: TRBJ2-1
CDR3aa: CASSLDLDEQFF
CDR3nt: TGTGCCAGCAGCCTCGATTTAGATGAGCAGTTCTTC

abundance: many
d_gene: -
v_gene: TRBV18
j_gene: TRBJ2-1
CDR3aa: CASSPATRRDEQFF
CDR3nt: TGTGCCAGCTCACCAGCGACCCGAAGGGATGAGCAGTTCTTC

abundance: -
d_gene: TRBD1
v_gene: TRBV12-3/TRBV12-4
j_gene: TRBJ2-1
CDR3aa: CAISGGTGGSNEQFF
CDR3nt: TGTGCCATCAGTGGCGGGACAGGGGGGTCCAATGAGCAGTTCTTC

abundance: many
d_gene: -
v_gene: TRBV30
j_gene: TRBJ2-1
CDR3aa: CAWSVRHAEQFF
CDR3nt: TGTGCCTGGAGTGTCAGGCACGCAGAGCAGTTCTTC

abundance: few
d_gene: -
v_gene: TRBV6-1
j_gene: TRBJ2-7
CDR3aa: CASSEWDYEQYF
CDR3nt: TGTGCCAGCAGTGAATGGGATTACGAGCAGTACTTC

abundance: -
d_gene: TRBD1
v_gene: TRBV11-2
j_gene: TRBJ2-1
CDR3aa: CASSSSDRNNNEQFF
CDR3nt: TGTGCCAGCAGCTCGTCGGACAGGAACAACAATGAGCAGTTCTTC

abundance: few
d_gene: -
v_gene: TRBV7-9
j_gene: TRBJ1-5
CDR3aa: CASSLALTDNQPQHF
CDR3nt: TGTGCCAGCAGCTTAGCGCTGACAGACAATCAGCCCCAGCATTTT

abundance: many
d_gene: -
v_gene: TRBV11-2
j_gene: TRBJ1-1
CDR3aa: CASSPIHGGDTEAFF
CDR3nt: TGTGCCAGCAGCCCAATCCATGGCGGTGACACTGAAGCTTTCTTT

abundance: many
d_gene: TRBD1
v_gene: TRBV7-9
j_gene: TRBJ2-5
CDR3aa: CASSIPGQPKETQYF
CDR3nt: TGTGCCAGCAGCATACCGGGACAGCCAAAGGAGACCCAGTACTTC

abundance: many
d_gene: TRBD1
v_gene: TRBV29-1
j_gene: TRBJ1-1
CDR3aa: CSRQRPGQGIWNTEAFF
CDR3nt: TGCAGCAGACAGAGACCGGGACAGGGGATTTGGAACACTGAAGCTTTCTTT

abundance: -
d_gene: -
v_gene: TRBV9
j_gene: TRBJ2-3
CDR3aa: CASTRDTSTDTQYF
CDR3nt: TGTGCCAGCACCCGGGACACTAGCACAGATACGCAGTATTTT

abundance: -
d_gene: -
v_gene: TRBV15
j_gene: TRBJ2-7
CDR3aa: CATSTGTGAGYEQYF
CDR3nt: TGTGCCACCAGCACCGGAACAGGGGCGGGATACGAGCAGTACTTC

abundance: few
d_gene: TRBD2
v_gene: TRBV14
j_gene: TRBJ2-1
CDR3aa: CASSLGGLAGVVNEQFF
CDR3nt: TGTGCCAGCAGCCTTGGGGGACTAGCGGGAGTAGTAAATGAGCAGTTCTTC

abundance: -
d_gene: TRBD1
v_gene: TRBV7-2
j_gene: TRBJ1-4
CDR3aa: CASSVGGAGEKLFF
CDR3nt: TGTGCCAGCAGCGTAGGGGGCGCGGGGGAAAAACTGTTTTTT

abundance: few
d_gene: -
v_gene: TRBV3-1
j_gene: TRBJ2-1
CDR3aa: CASSQDVLQFF
CDR3nt: TGTGCCAGCAGCCAGGACGTTTTACAGTTCTTC

abundance: -
d_gene: -
v_gene: TRBV19
j_gene: TRBJ1-1
CDR3aa: CASSSKLGGNTEAFF
CDR3nt: TGTGCCAGTAGCTCCAAACTGGGGGGGAACACTGAAGCTTTCTTT

abundance: many
d_gene: -
v_gene: TRBV3-1
j_gene: TRBJ1-1
CDR3aa: CASSQDFGTEAFF
CDR3nt: TGTGCCAGCAGCCAAGATTTCGGGACGGAAGCTTTCTTT

abundance: -
d_gene: -
v_gene: TRBV24-1
j_gene: TRBJ2-7
CDR3aa: CATSEGTSEQYF
CDR3nt: TGTGCCACCAGTGAGGGGACGTCTGAGCAGTACTTC